This passage covers 28 T cell receptor beta chains from one sample sequenced in a study of CD8 T cells in Susac syndrome. The RNA input was about 0.45 to 1 ug, and it was reverse transcribed with random hexamers. A single record per CDR3 protein comes from TCRdb applying MiXCR to the immunoSEQ multiplex PCR reads. The table includes tens of thousands of distinct CDR3 sequences, 75% to 95% detected once. Sample: CD8+ T cells from PBMCs. The receptor source for this set is a human donor with multiple sclerosis.

This sequence joins TRBV19 and TRBJ1-1; 8 bases map to TRBD1. The V gene's germline CDR1 is LNHDA and CDR2 SQIVND (reference sequence). The CDR3 spans 16 residues. Losses at the gene ends were 5 bases for V and 1 base for J; bases not matched to a gene: 9. As DNA, the CDR3 is TGTGCCAGTAGTTCGGACAGGGACATAGGGAACACTGAAGCTTTCTTT. This codes for CASSSDRDIGNTEAFF.

The chain combines TRBV2 with TRBJ2-1; D unresolved. The germline CDR1 and CDR2 sequences are SNHLY and FYNNEI. Trimming left V 1 base short and J 0 bases short, with 4 bases between. This CDR3 comprises 14 residues. In DNA form, the CDR3 reads TGTGCCAGCAGTGAAGACCACTCCTACAATGAGCAGTTCTTC. It specifies CASSEDHSYNEQFF.

This rearrangement joins TRBV6-1 to TRBJ2-3, with 8 bases matching TRBD1. This CDR3 contains 16 residues. Per the germline V gene, CDR1 is MNHNS and CDR2 is SASEGT. With V trimmed by 2 bases and J by 1 base, 5 bases remained unmatched. The DNA for the CDR3 is TGTGCCAGCAGTGAACCACAGGGGGATGGCACAGATACGCAGTATTTT. Translated, it gives CASSEPQGDGTDTQYF.

V is TRBV2 and J is TRBJ2-3; tentative D call: TRBD2 (6 bases). CDR1 SNHLY and CDR2 FYNNEI come from the germline V gene. This CDR3 is built from 17 residues. The V end lost 7 bases, the J end lost 0 bases, and 20 bases lay between the germline ends. The CDR3 is CASTLWEADFSTDTQYF. The CDR3, as DNA: TGTGCCAGCACTTTATGGGAGGCGGACTTTAGCACAGATACGCAGTATTTT.

The CDR3 is CASSQGAGNTGELFF. Written as DNA, the CDR3 is TGTGCCAGCAGCCAAGGGGCAGGGAATACCGGGGAGCTGTTTTTT. This sequence joins TRBV4-2 and TRBJ2-2, with a possible D match to TRBD1 (5 bases). The germline V and J ends were trimmed by 1 base and 5 bases, with 11 bases remaining between them. The germline gives CDR1 LGHNA, CDR2 YNFKEQ. The CDR3 totals 15 residues.

The chain's CDR3 is CSVEDRGHEKLFF. As DNA, the CDR3 is TGCAGCGTTGAAGACAGGGGGCATGAAAAACTGTTTTTT. This chain uses TRBV29-1 with TRBJ1-4, with 8 nucleotides matching TRBD1. The CDR3 consists of 13 residues. Looked up from germline, CDR1 is SQVTM and CDR2 is ANQGSEA. J was trimmed by 6 bases and V by 0 bases; bases with no gene match: 0.

The CDR3 coding sequence is TGCGCCAGCAGCCAAGAAGGTATCACCGGGGAGCTGTTTTTT. Translating it yields CASSQEGITGELFF. The chain combines TRBV4-1 with TRBJ2-2; no firm D call. The germline gives CDR1 MGHRA, CDR2 YSYEKL. CDR3 length: 14 amino acids. With 0 bases removed from V and 4 bases from J, the gap between germline ends came to 6 bases.

The chain links TRBV2 to TRBJ1-1, with D perhaps TRBD1 (5 bases). CDR1 is SNHLY and CDR2 is FYNNEI in the germline V gene. This CDR3 region has 15 residues. Trimming cost V 0 bases and J 3 bases, with 11 bases left between them. In DNA, the CDR3 is TGTGCCAGCAGTGAAGCCTTGGACACAGACACTGAAGCTTTCTTT. Its protein product is CASSEALDTDTEAFF.

The chain combines TRBV3-1 with TRBJ1-2, with a possible D match to TRBD1 (5 bases). V was pared by 4 bases and J by 2 bases, with 14 bases between. The CDR3 runs 15 residues. The V gene's germline CDR1 is LGHDT and CDR2 YNNKEL (reference sequence). The CDR3 loop reads CASSPWDGGNYGYTF. CDR3 nucleotide sequence: TGTGCCAGCAGCCCCTGGGACGGAGGAAACTATGGCTACACCTTC. The variable domain in full, with the rest retrieved from reference TRBV3-1 and TRBJ1-2, is DTAVSQTPKYLVTQMGNDKSIKCEQNLGHDTMYWYKQDSKKFLKIMFSYNNKELIINETVPNRFSPKSPDKAHLNLHINSLELGDSAVYFCASSPWDGGNYGYTFGSGTRLTVV.

The chain couples TRBV27 to TRBJ2-7; D ambiguous. The germline gives CDR1 MNHEY, CDR2 SMNVEV (reference sequence). V shed 3 bases and J shed 3 bases, with 9 bases lying between them. This CDR3 has 13 amino acids. The CDR3 here is CASSFGEHYEQYF. The CDR3 coding sequence is TGTGCCAGCAGTTTCGGCGAGCACTACGAGCAGTACTTC.

The chain recombines TRBV5-6 with TRBJ2-7, with D possibly TRBD2 on 6 matching bases. Germline assignment: CDR1 SGHDT and CDR2 YYEEEE. V shed 4 bases and J shed 4 bases, with 12 bases lying between them. The CDR3 length is 13 residues. For the CDR3, the DNA is TGTGCCAGCAGCGGAGAGGGGAGGTACGAGCAGTACTTC. It yields the protein CASSGEGRYEQYF. The full variable domain, its missing parts supplied by reference TRBV5-6 and TRBJ2-7, is DAGVTQSPTHLIKTRGQQVTLRCSPKSGHDTVSWYQQALGQGPQFIFQYYEEEERQRGNFPDRFSGHQFPNYSSELNVNALLLGDSALYLCASSGEGRYEQYFGPGTRLTVT.

The CDR3 bases are TGTGCCAGTAAAGGACCTAACTATGGCTACACCTTC. Its translation is CASKGPNYGYTF. The chain couples TRBV19 to TRBJ1-2, with unresolved D. The V gene's germline CDR1 is LNHDA and CDR2 SQIVND (reference sequence). This CDR3 has 12 amino acids. Trimming took off 7 bases at V and 0 bases at J, with 6 bases between the two ends.

The genes are TRBV27 and TRBJ2-5, with 8 bases lining up with TRBD1. Trimming at V came to 5 bases and at J to 4 bases, leaving 6 bases not matched to a gene. Germline V CDR1 and CDR2: MNHEY, SMNVEV (reference sequence). This CDR3 is 14 amino acids long. CDR3 residues: CASSPPDRAETQYF. The CDR3 DNA follows: TGTGCCAGCAGTCCTCCGGACAGGGCAGAGACCCAGTACTTC.

This chain's CDR3 is CASSQGTGILSYNEQFF. CDR3 coding DNA: TGTGCCAGCAGCCAAGGAACAGGAATTCTCTCCTACAATGAGCAGTTCTTC. This chain links TRBV3-1 with TRBJ2-1; TRBD1 is a possible D gene (5 bases). The V and J ends lost 1 base and 0 bases respectively, with 13 bases between them. This CDR3 has 17 amino acids. Germline V gene lookup returns CDR1 LGHDT and CDR2 YNNKEL (reference sequence).

The rearrangement joins TRBV10-2 to TRBJ1-1; 9 bases map to TRBD1. The germline V gene encodes CDR1 WSHSY and CDR2 SAAADI. CDR3 length equals 15 residues. V was clipped by 5 bases and J by 1 base; unmatched bases: 5. CDR3 nucleotide sequence: TGCGCCAGCAGTATCGGGACAGGGTGGAACACTGAAGCTTTCTTT. Translating it yields CASSIGTGWNTEAFF.

V is TRBV20-1 and J is TRBJ2-7; 8 positions match TRBD1. The CDR3 runs to 15 residues. Per the germline V gene, CDR1 is DFQATT and CDR2 is SNEGSKA (reference sequence). Trimming cost V 6 bases and J 5 bases; bases outside gene matches: 15. The CDR3 sequence is CSASGQGAGTDEQYF. CDR3 DNA: TGCAGTGCCAGCGGACAGGGTGCGGGGACGGACGAGCAGTACTTC.

V is TRBV2 and J is TRBJ1-3; no firm D call. CDR3 length: 10 amino acids. The V end lost 7 bases, the J end lost 4 bases, and 2 bases lay between the germline ends. Germline V gives CDR1 SNHLY, CDR2 FYNNEI. Here the CDR3 reads CASNGNTIYF. The CDR3 DNA sequence: TGTGCCAGCAACGGAAACACCATATATTTT.

The chain is built from TRBV14 and TRBJ2-7, with a weak D call TRBD1 (6 bases). The V end lost 5 bases, the J end lost 4 bases, and 15 bases lay between the germline ends. The CDR3 spans 14 residues. From germline, CDR1 is SGHDN and CDR2 FVKESK. DNA for the CDR3: TGTGCCAGCAGCGGACGTGGGGGCTTGTACGAGCAGTACTTC. Protein product: CASSGRGGLYEQYF. The variable domain in full, completed from reference TRBV14 and TRBJ2-7, reads EAGVTQFPSHSVIEKGQTVTLRCDPISGHDNLYWYRRVMGKEIKFLLHFVKESKQDESGMPNNRFLAERTGGTYSTLKVQPAELEDSGVYFCASSGRGGLYEQYFGPGTRLTVT.

This sequence joins TRBV24-1 and TRBJ2-5, with 11 bases fitting TRBD1. Germline CDR1 and CDR2: KGHDR and SFDVKD. The length of the CDR3 is 15 residues. The V gene end was trimmed by 4 bases and the J gene end by 6 bases; junction bases not matched to a gene: 6. In nucleotides, the CDR3 is TGTGCCACCAGTGACCGGACAGGGGGCTTAAAGACCCAGTACTTC. Protein sequence: CATSDRTGGLKTQYF.

This clonotype has a single count. This chain's CDR3 is CASSLDRDLTYEQYF. For the CDR3, the DNA is TGTGCCAGCAGCTTAGATCGGGACTTAACCTACGAGCAGTACTTC. The genes are TRBV11-3 and TRBJ2-7, with D possibly TRBD2 on 6 matching bases. The CDR3 length is 15 residues. The germline CDR1 and CDR2 sequences are SGHNT and YENEEA. V lost 0 bases, J lost 2 bases, and 11 bases lay in between. The entire variable domain, with the rest obtained from reference TRBV11-3 and TRBJ2-7, is as follows: EAGVVQSPRYKIIEKKQPVAFWCNPISGHNTLYWYLQNLGQGPELLIRYENEEAVDDSQLPKDRFSAERLKGVDSTLKIQPAELGDSAVYLCASSLDRDLTYEQYFGPGTRLTVT.

V gene TRBV11-2 combines with J gene TRBJ2-5, with TRBD2 matching over 11 bases. Germline assignment: CDR1 SGHAT and CDR2 FQNNGV. The CDR3 is 16 residues long. Trimming took 6 bases from V and 5 from J; bases not matched to a gene: 11. CDR3 in amino acids: CASRLAGVGLGETQYF. The CDR3 DNA is TGTGCCAGCAGACTAGCGGGAGTGGGATTGGGGGAGACCCAGTACTTC.

The rearrangement joins TRBV3-1 to TRBJ2-7; TRBD1 might be the D (6 bases). The CDR3 has 15 amino acids. Germline V gives CDR1 LGHDT, CDR2 YNNKEL (reference sequence). Trimming cost V 0 bases and J 3 bases, with 12 bases left between them. The CDR3 loop is CASSQDYRVIYEQYF. The CDR3 nucleotides read TGTGCCAGCAGCCAAGACTACAGGGTTATCTACGAGCAGTACTTC.

This CDR3 reads CASSQAPGIYEQYF. Written as DNA, the CDR3 is TGTGCCAGCAGCCAAGCTCCAGGTATCTACGAGCAGTACTTC. The V and J genes are TRBV9 and TRBJ2-7; D is uncertain. Germline CDR1 and CDR2: SGDLS and YYNGEE. Between the trimmed V and J ends, which lost 4 bases and 3 bases, there was a span of 14 bases. This CDR3 is built from 14 residues.

The chain employs TRBV12-3 or TRBV12-4 and TRBJ2-3; D unresolved. This CDR3 has 15 amino acids. The V end lost 2 bases, the J end lost 6 bases, and 15 bases lay between the germline ends. The CDR3 region is CASSLMGYGRDTQYF. CDR3 bases: TGTGCCAGCAGTTTAATGGGATACGGCAGGGATACGCAGTATTTT.

V usage is TRBV30 and J usage is TRBJ2-1, with D unresolved. V shed 0 bases and J shed 6 bases, with 9 bases lying between them. Germline V gene lookup returns CDR1 GTSNPN and CDR2 SVGIG (reference sequence). The CDR3 extends over 13 amino acids. CDR3 loop: CAWSVSGINEQFF. In DNA form, the CDR3 reads TGTGCCTGGAGTGTGAGTGGGATCAATGAGCAGTTCTTC.

The chain couples TRBV28 to TRBJ2-2; 7 positions agree with TRBD2. V lost 6 bases to trimming and J lost 5 bases; unmatched junction nucleotides: 12. The CDR3 extends over 16 amino acids. Germline loops: CDR1 MDHEN, CDR2 SYDVKM. The CDR3 coding sequence is TGTGCCAGCAGAGGTACCGCGGGAGTATCTACCGGGGAGCTGTTTTTT. Protein sequence: CASRGTAGVSTGELFF.

V gene TRBV2 combines with J gene TRBJ2-2, with 8 bases fitting TRBD2. The CDR3 runs 16 residues. V was pared by 3 bases and J by 5 bases, with 8 bases of the junction left unmatched. CDR1 SNHLY and CDR2 FYNNEI come from the germline V gene. CDR3 sequence reads: CASSEPSGRPTGELFF. CDR3 in DNA: TGTGCCAGCAGTGAGCCCAGCGGGAGACCTACCGGGGAGCTGTTTTTT.

This chain links TRBV24-1 with TRBJ1-2; 7 nucleotides align to TRBD1. The CDR3 contains 13 residues. V dropped 4 bases and J dropped 8; count of bases not matched to a gene: 6. The germline gives CDR1 KGHDR, CDR2 SFDVKD. The chain's CDR3 is CATSDKTGLGYTF. The DNA for the CDR3 is TGTGCCACCAGTGACAAGACAGGGTTGGGCTACACCTTC.